Listed below are T cell receptor beta chains from one sample, sequenced in a study of T cells after yellow fever vaccination. TCRdb redid the calling of the 5' RACE reads with MiXCR, one entry per CDR3 protein. The sample includes hundreds of thousands of distinct CDR3 sequences, approximately 13% of them seen just once. This material consisted of PBMCs, taken on the day of the yellow fever booster vaccination. The receptors stem from a man under 40 who received the YFV17D yellow fever vaccine. Both conserved end residues are trimmed from each CDR3. Each record gives: J gene, V gene, clone size, CDR3 protein. Some rows mark clone size as missing; the rest say once, few, many or name a class of expanded clone.

J: TRBJ2-4
V: TRBV11-2
size: few
CDR3: ASSLEFKGWAKNIQY

J: TRBJ2-1
V: TRBV24-1
size: few
CDR3: ATSDSGLAGRHEQF

J: TRBJ2-7
V: TRBV11-3
size: many
CDR3: ASSFGQPYEQY

J: TRBJ1-2
V: TRBV4-3
size: -
CDR3: ASSQVENYGYT

J: TRBJ2-3
V: TRBV19
size: -
CDR3: ASTLASSTDTQY

J: TRBJ2-1
V: TRBV2
size: -
CDR3: ASRHPGPNPHEQF

J: TRBJ2-3
V: TRBV29-1
size: few
CDR3: STGTRSTDTQY

J: TRBJ2-1
V: TRBV6-2/TRBV6-3
size: few
CDR3: ASSYGTYSYNEQF

J: TRBJ2-7
V: TRBV5-1
size: -
CDR3: ASRSTAAYEQY

J: TRBJ2-1
V: TRBV4-2
size: -
CDR3: ASSQSPGTEQF

J: TRBJ2-7
V: TRBV5-6
size: -
CDR3: ASSDQVRHYEQY

J: TRBJ1-1
V: TRBV5-1
size: -
CDR3: ASSLGAARANTEAF

J: TRBJ2-1
V: TRBV9
size: -
CDR3: ASSVARQSLNEQF

J: TRBJ1-5
V: TRBV6-1
size: -
CDR3: ASSASGQINQPQH

J: TRBJ1-1
V: TRBV7-8
size: -
CDR3: ASSLQIRNTEAF

J: TRBJ2-3
V: TRBV6-1
size: few
CDR3: ASPGLAGGSPGDTQY